This passage covers 30 T cell receptor beta chains from one sample sequenced in a study of T cells in Graves' hyperthyroidism and ophthalmopathy. RNA transcripts were the template for amplifying TCR beta CDR3 regions. During a first-round RT-PCR of the TCR CDR3, the HTBI primer set was used. In TCRdb, the multiplex PCR reads were re-called with MiXCR into one record per CDR3 protein. Among nearly 600,000 distinct CDR3 sequences listed, 14% were seen once. The sample consisted of blood. All receptors derive from a woman between 18 and 29 years old with Graves' ophthalmopathy.

As for this clonotype: This clone may be a read error of a much larger clone one base away. The chain couples TRBV9 to TRBJ1-6; perhaps TRBD1 as D (6 bases). Between the trimmed V and J ends, which lost 7 bases and 5 bases, there was a span of 19 bases. Germline-derived CDR1 and CDR2 are SGDLS and YYNGEE. This CDR3 is 16 amino acids long. CDR3: CASGDTTGRDNSPLHF. CDR3 DNA sequence: TGTGCCAGCGGCGATACCACAGGGAGGGATAATTCACCCCTCCACTTT.

This clonotype was detected a few times. The chain couples TRBV9 to TRBJ2-5, with D tentatively TRBD1 (6 bases). V lost 7 bases to trimming and J lost 6 bases, with 13 bases between them. Germline-derived CDR1 and CDR2 are SGDLS and YYNGEE. This CDR3 has 12 amino acids. CDR3 sequence: CASGTGSKTQYF. The CDR3 DNA sequence: TGTGCCAGCGGAACAGGGTCAAAGACCCAGTACTTC.

This clonotype has more than one count but fewer than ten. This chain connects TRBV5-1 to TRBJ2-6; D perhaps matches TRBD2 (5 bases). Germline V CDR1 and CDR2: SGHRS, YFSETQ. Trimming took 4 bases from V and 2 from J, leaving 13 bases between them. The CDR3 length is 16 residues. The DNA for the CDR3 is TGCGCCAGCAGCCCTTGGGAGTTGGCTGGGGCCAACGTCCTGACTTTC. Its protein is CASSPWELAGANVLTF.

This clonotype was seen at least ten times. DNA of the CDR3: TGTGCCAGCAGTCCCCATCTAGAGACCCAGTACTTC. Residues: CASSPHLETQYF. The chain recombines TRBV28 with TRBJ2-5; D is uncertain. Per the germline V gene, CDR1 is MDHEN and CDR2 is SYDVKM. Deletions cut 5 bases from V and 4 bases from J, with 8 bases between. This CDR3 has 12 amino acids.

The gene calls are TRBV20-1 and TRBJ1-1; D gene unclear. The germline V gene encodes CDR1 DFQATT and CDR2 SNEGSKA (reference sequence). There are 15 residues in the CDR3. The V gene lost 6 bases and the J gene lost 4 bases, with 21 bases spanning the gap. The CDR3 nucleotides are TGCAGTGCCCCACAGCGGAGCTTGGGGAGCACTGAAGCTTTCTTT. This gives the protein CSAPQRSLGSTEAFF.

V gene TRBV2 combines with J gene TRBJ2-2, with 8 bases lining up with TRBD2. V was pared by 3 bases and J by 6 bases, with 15 bases of the junction left unmatched. Germline V CDR1 and CDR2: SNHLY, FYNNEI. The CDR3 totals 18 residues. DNA of the CDR3: TGTGCCAGCAGTGACGCGGCTAGCGGGCCTAGCCCCCCCGGGGAGCTGTTTTTT. It translates to CASSDAASGPSPPGELFF. Based on the CDR3 plus reference TRBV2 and TRBJ2-2, the full variable domain is EPEVTQTPSHQVTQMGQEVILRCVPISNHLYFYWYRQILGQKVEFLVSFYNNEISEKSEIFDDQFSVERPDGSNFTLKIRSTKLEDSAMYFCASSDAASGPSPPGELFFGEGSRLTVL.

This clonotype turned up a few times. This chain connects TRBV12-3 or TRBV12-4 to TRBJ2-3; 8 positions agree with TRBD1. This CDR3 is 19 amino acids long. The J segment lost 2 bases and the V segment lost 6 bases, leaving 19 bases of the junction unmatched. Written as DNA, the CDR3 is TGTGCCAGCAGACCCGGACAGGGCGGACTACGCATCAACACAGATACGCAGTATTTT. This encodes CASRPGQGGLRINTDTQYF.

This clonotype was detected only a few times. This sequence joins TRBV20-1 and TRBJ2-7; no reliable D call. Germline V lookup: CDR1 DFQATT, CDR2 SNEGSKA (reference sequence). Trimming took 0 bases from V and 4 from J, leaving 7 bases between them. The length of the CDR3 is 12 residues. The CDR3, as DNA: TGCAGTGCTAGAGATACGGATTACGAGCAGTACTTC. It specifies CSARDTDYEQYF.

In regard to this clonotype: Compared with germline, one end of the junction differs, possibly owing to a read error. V gene TRBV28 combines with J gene TRBJ2-7; no definite D call. CDR3 size: 12 residues. Germline V gene lookup returns CDR1 MDHEN and CDR2 SYDVKM. The CDR3 region has the DNA TGTCCCAGCAGTTTATCAGCTCGATTGCAGTACTTC. Translating gives CPSSLSARLQYF. Looking up the rest from reference TRBV28 and TRBJ2-7 gives the full variable domain: DVKVTQSSRYLVKRTGEKVFLECVQDMDHENMFWYRQDPGLGLRLIYFSYDVKMKEKGDIPEGYSVSREKKERFSLILESASTNQTSMYLCPSSLSARLQYFGPGTRLTVT.

The genes are TRBV28 and TRBJ1-4, with a possible D match to TRBD1 (5 bases). Trimming cost V 3 bases and J 7 bases, with 12 bases left between them. The V gene's germline CDR1 is MDHEN and CDR2 SYDVKM. The CDR3 runs 14 residues. CDR3 nucleotide sequence: TGTGCCAGCAGTTTCCTCCGGGACTTTGAAAAACTGTTTTTT. Protein: CASSFLRDFEKLFF.

The V and J genes are TRBV18 and TRBJ2-3, with D hard to call. Trimming stripped 3 bases from V and 2 bases from J, with 15 bases between. Germline loops: CDR1 KGHSH, CDR2 LQKENI. The CDR3 covers 16 residues. The CDR3 region has the DNA TGTGCCAGCTCACCCCCATCGTATGGGCACACAGATACGCAGTATTTT. It specifies CASSPPSYGHTDTQYF.

This clonotype was detected many times. The rearrangement links TRBV20-1 to TRBJ2-7; 8 nucleotides align to TRBD2. With V trimmed by 3 bases and J by 3 bases, 7 bases remained unmatched. The germline CDR1 and CDR2 sequences are DFQATT and SNEGSKA (reference sequence). This CDR3 has 14 residues. This chain's CDR3 is CSASPLLAGYEQYF. The CDR3 DNA is TGCAGTGCTAGCCCCTTGCTAGCGGGCTACGAGCAGTACTTC.

This clonotype was recorded at least ten times. The chain couples TRBV6-5 to TRBJ2-7; D gene unclear. In germline, CDR1 is MNHEY, CDR2 SVGAGI. The V and J ends lost 2 bases and 4 bases respectively, with 15 bases between them. The CDR3 spans 15 residues. The DNA of the CDR3 is TGTGCCAGCAGTTACCCCATCCCCTCAGAGTACGAGCAGTACTTC. Amino acid sequence: CASSYPIPSEYEQYF.

This clonotype was seen more than once but under ten times. A much larger clone differs from this one at a single base, so this may be a read error. The genes are TRBV7-2 and TRBJ2-5; 11 nucleotides match TRBD2. The V and J ends lost 3 bases and 5 bases, in that order; junction bases with no gene match: 5. The CDR3 is 15 amino acids. The V gene's germline CDR1 is SGHTA and CDR2 FQGNSA. The CDR3 loop is CASSFSTSGSETQYF. CDR3 in DNA: TGTGCCAGCAGCTTCTCCACTAGCGGGAGTGAGACCCAGTACTTC.

The chain links TRBV14 to TRBJ2-3, with 9 positions matching TRBD1. V gave up 4 bases and J gave up 0 bases; unmatched junction bases: 8. Germline V gives CDR1 SGHDN, CDR2 FVKESK. The CDR3 extends over 17 amino acids. Written as DNA, the CDR3 is TGTGCCAGCAGCCTCTCCCCCGGGACAGGGAGCACAGATACGCAGTATTTT. Translating gives CASSLSPGTGSTDTQYF.

This clonotype was seen at least ten times. The chain combines TRBV29-1 with TRBJ1-1, with D uncertain. V shed 0 bases and J shed 8 bases, with 13 bases lying between them. Germline V gene sequence: CDR1 SQVTM, CDR2 ANQGSEA. CDR3 length equals 13 residues. In nucleotides, the CDR3 is TGCAGCGTTGAAGACGTGGTTGGTGGGGAAGCTTTCTTT. This sequence encodes CSVEDVVGGEAFF.

This clonotype came up many times. This rearrangement joins TRBV2 to TRBJ1-5; D is uncertain. The ends were cut back, 1 base at V and 3 bases at J, with 7 bases in the middle. The germline CDR1 and CDR2 sequences are SNHLY and FYNNEI. This CDR3 comprises 14 residues. The DNA for the CDR3 is TGTGCCAGCAGTGAAGAGAGCCTCAATCAGCCCCAGCATTTT. Protein sequence: CASSEESLNQPQHF.

As to this clonotype: One base away lies a much larger clone, so this may be a sequencing read error. The rearrangement joins TRBV2 to TRBJ1-6; 8 nucleotides match TRBD1. Unmatched junction bases numbered 6, after V lost 6 bases and J lost 5 bases. The CDR3 spans 15 residues. CDR1 is SNHLY and CDR2 is FYNNEI in the germline V gene. The CDR3 sequence: CASSWGQEDNSPLHF. The CDR3, as DNA: TGTGCCAGCAGCTGGGGACAGGAGGATAATTCACCCCTCCACTTT.

This clonotype was recorded many times. The gene calls are TRBV5-5 and TRBJ2-1, with 7 bases aligning to TRBD1. The CDR3 has 15 residues. Germline loops: CDR1 SGHKS, CDR2 YYEKEE (reference sequence). The V gene end was trimmed by 6 bases and the J gene end by 3 bases; junction bases not matched to a gene: 9. As DNA, the CDR3 is TGTGCCAGCACCCCGGTGGGACAGCTCTACAATGAGCAGTTCTTC. It yields the protein CASTPVGQLYNEQFF.

This clonotype appeared many times. The chain couples TRBV30 to TRBJ1-5; 7 positions match TRBD1. Germline-derived CDR1 and CDR2 are GTSNPN and SVGIG (reference sequence). This CDR3 comprises 13 residues. The junction had 2 bases not matched to a gene; V was cut back by 2 bases and J by 4 bases. CDR3 amino acids: CAWSRGLNQPQHF. The DNA of the CDR3 is TGTGCCTGGAGTAGGGGGCTTAATCAGCCCCAGCATTTT.

This clonotype was detected many times. This chain links TRBV7-9 with TRBJ1-1; 7 bases agree with TRBD1. Per germline, CDR1 SEHNR and CDR2 FQNEAQ (reference sequence). The CDR3 covers 21 residues. V shed 8 bases, J shed 0 bases, and the junction held 27 bases outside the gene matches. CDR3 protein: CASVSRGRGRLSPRMNTEAFF. The CDR3 DNA is TGTGCCAGCGTCTCACGGGGAAGGGGGCGTCTGAGTCCTCGAATGAACACTGAAGCTTTCTTT.

In its sample, this clonotype was seen many times. The chain couples TRBV20-1 to TRBJ1-2, with TRBD1 identical over 12 bases. Trimming cost V 3 bases and J 5 bases; bases outside gene matches: 4. CDR1 and CDR2 (germline): DFQATT, SNEGSKA (reference sequence). This CDR3 contains 14 residues. CDR3 DNA: TGCAGTGCTAGCGGGACAGGGGGCGGATATGGCTACACCTTC. Amino acid sequence: CSASGTGGGYGYTF.

This chain connects TRBV29-1 to TRBJ2-1; 11 nucleotides line up with TRBD2. V lost 3 bases to trimming and J lost 3 bases; unmatched junction nucleotides: 1. Germline values: CDR1 SQVTM, CDR2 ANQGSEA. The CDR3 sequence is 14 residues long. CDR3 DNA sequence: TGCAGCGTTGAGACTAGCGGGGTCTACAATGAGCAGTTCTTC. The encoded protein is CSVETSGVYNEQFF.

This clonotype came up many times. V and J are TRBV14 and TRBJ1-1; weak D call: TRBD1 (6 bases). Germline values: CDR1 SGHDN, CDR2 FVKESK. There are 14 residues in the CDR3. Trimming stripped 4 bases from V and 12 bases from J, with 21 bases between. The DNA of the CDR3 is TGTGCCAGCAGCCTAATCGGGACACTTCAATCGTCTTTCTTT. It codes for CASSLIGTLQSSFF.

The chain employs TRBV6-1 and TRBJ1-6, with D hard to call. The CDR3 has 13 residues. V dropped 0 bases and J dropped 7 bases, with 4 bases sitting between them. CDR1 is MNHNS, CDR2 SASEGT, per germline. In DNA, the CDR3 is TGTGCCAGCAGTGAAGCGAGGAATTCACCCCTCCACTTT. It yields the protein CASSEARNSPLHF.

There are many counts of this clonotype. The rearrangement joins TRBV20-1 to TRBJ1-5; D perhaps matches TRBD1 (5 bases). V dropped 3 bases and J dropped 0 bases, with 18 bases sitting between them. The CDR3 runs to 17 residues. CDR1 DFQATT and CDR2 SNEGSKA come from the germline V gene (reference sequence). The CDR3 nucleotides are TGCAGTGCTAGGGACCTGACAGACCTTCATAGCAATCAGCCCCAGCATTTT. Residues: CSARDLTDLHSNQPQHF.

Only a few counts were recorded for this clonotype. This chain's CDR3 is CASRPGPIGAQPQHF. DNA for the CDR3: TGTGCCAGCAGACCAGGGCCGATAGGGGCTCAGCCCCAGCATTTT. The rearrangement joins TRBV27 to TRBJ1-5, with a weak D call TRBD1 (5 bases). Germline V gives CDR1 MNHEY, CDR2 SMNVEV (reference sequence). With 6 bases removed from V and 6 bases from J, the gap between germline ends came to 18 bases. The length of the CDR3 is 15 residues.

This clonotype was detected only a few times. An end of the junction differs from the germline gene, which may be a read error. This sequence joins TRBV7-9 and TRBJ2-1; D is perhaps TRBD1 or TRBD2 (5 bases each). Germline CDR1 and CDR2: SEHNR and FQNEAQ (reference sequence). This CDR3 has 14 residues. The CDR3 sequence: CASSSGTVYNEQSF. CDR3 in DNA: TGTGCCAGCAGCTCCGGGACGGTATACAATGAGCAGTCCTTC.

This clonotype has more than one count but fewer than ten. This may come from a read error, since a much larger clone is one base off. The chain recombines TRBV11-2 with TRBJ2-7; D gene ambiguous. The V and J ends lost 2 bases and 3 bases respectively, with 5 bases between them. The CDR3 covers 12 residues. Germline V gene data show CDR1 as SGHAT and CDR2 as FQNNGV. The CDR3 spells CASSLWHYEQYF. In DNA, the CDR3 is TGTGCCAGCAGCTTATGGCACTACGAGCAGTACTTC.

This clonotype was counted ten times or more. The chain is built from TRBV2 and TRBJ2-2; D tentatively reads TRBD1 or TRBD2 (5 bases each). V lost 6 bases and J lost 5, with 19 bases in between. The V gene's germline CDR1 is SNHLY and CDR2 FYNNEI. The CDR3 extends over 16 amino acids. CDR3 nucleotides: TGTGCCAGCAGGGACAACCGGTCGCCGGGAACCGGGGAGCTGTTTTTT. Its translation: CASRDNRSPGTGELFF.